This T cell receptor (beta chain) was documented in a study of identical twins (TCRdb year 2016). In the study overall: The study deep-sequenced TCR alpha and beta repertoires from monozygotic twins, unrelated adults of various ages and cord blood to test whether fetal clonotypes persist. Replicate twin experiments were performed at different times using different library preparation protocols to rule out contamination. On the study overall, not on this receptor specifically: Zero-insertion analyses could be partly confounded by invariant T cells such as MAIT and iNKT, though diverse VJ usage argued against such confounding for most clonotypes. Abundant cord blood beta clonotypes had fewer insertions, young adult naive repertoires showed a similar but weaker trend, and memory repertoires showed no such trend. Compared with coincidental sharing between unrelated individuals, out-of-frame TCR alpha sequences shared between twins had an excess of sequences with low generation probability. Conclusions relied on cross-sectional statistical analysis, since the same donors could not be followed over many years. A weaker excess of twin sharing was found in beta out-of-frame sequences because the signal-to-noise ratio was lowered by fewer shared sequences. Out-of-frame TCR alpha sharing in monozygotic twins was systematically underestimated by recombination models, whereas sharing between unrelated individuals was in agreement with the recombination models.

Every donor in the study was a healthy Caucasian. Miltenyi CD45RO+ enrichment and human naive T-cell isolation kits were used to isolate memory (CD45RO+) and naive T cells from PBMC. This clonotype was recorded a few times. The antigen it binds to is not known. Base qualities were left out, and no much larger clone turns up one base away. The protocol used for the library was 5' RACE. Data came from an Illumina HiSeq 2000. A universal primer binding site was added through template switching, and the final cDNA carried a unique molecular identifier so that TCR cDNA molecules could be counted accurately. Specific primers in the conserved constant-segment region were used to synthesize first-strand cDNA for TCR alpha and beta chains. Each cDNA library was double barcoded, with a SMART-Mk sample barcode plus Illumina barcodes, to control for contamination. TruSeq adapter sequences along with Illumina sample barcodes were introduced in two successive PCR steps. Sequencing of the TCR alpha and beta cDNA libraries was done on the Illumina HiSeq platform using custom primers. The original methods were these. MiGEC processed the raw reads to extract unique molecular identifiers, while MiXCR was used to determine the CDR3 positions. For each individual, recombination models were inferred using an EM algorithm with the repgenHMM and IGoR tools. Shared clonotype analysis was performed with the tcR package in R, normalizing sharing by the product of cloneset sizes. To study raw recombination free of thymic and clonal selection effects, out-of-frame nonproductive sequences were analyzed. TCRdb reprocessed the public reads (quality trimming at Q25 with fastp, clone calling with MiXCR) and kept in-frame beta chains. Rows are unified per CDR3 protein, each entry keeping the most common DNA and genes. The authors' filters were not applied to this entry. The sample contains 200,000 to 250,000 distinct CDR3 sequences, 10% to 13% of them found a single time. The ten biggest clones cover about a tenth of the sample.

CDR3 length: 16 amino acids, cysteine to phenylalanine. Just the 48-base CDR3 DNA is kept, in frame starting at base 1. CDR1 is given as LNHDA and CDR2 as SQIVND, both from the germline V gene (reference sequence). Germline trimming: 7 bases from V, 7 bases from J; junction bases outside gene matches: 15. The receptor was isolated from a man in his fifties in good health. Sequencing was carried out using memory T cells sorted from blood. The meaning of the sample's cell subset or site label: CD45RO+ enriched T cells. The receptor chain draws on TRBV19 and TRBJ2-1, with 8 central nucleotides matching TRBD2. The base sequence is TGTGCCAGTAAAAGAGGGCTAGCGGGTCCTGTTAATGAGCAGTTCTTC. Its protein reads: CASKRGLAGPVNEQFF.